A single sample gave rise to the 11 T cell receptor beta chains below, sequenced in a study of cytomegalovirus exposure and HLA in healthy donors. The PCR made use of 60 Vbeta and 13 Jbeta primers. Produced via immunoSEQ multiplex PCR; TCRdb's table is partial and in-frame only. The table shows about 230,000 clones, with roughly 81% occurring only once. The source material was PBMCs. Every receptor here comes from a girl aged 2 to 9 in good health and CMV-seronegative.

This chain uses TRBV4-1 with TRBJ2-3; D gene ambiguous. The germline CDR1 and CDR2 sequences are MGHRA and YSYEKL. The V end was cut by 0 bases, the J end by 6 bases, with 7 bases between. There are 13 residues in the CDR3. The CDR3 DNA reads as TGCGCCAGCAGCCAAGATATTGTTGATACGCAGTATTTT. Protein sequence: CASSQDIVDTQYF.

The chain joins TRBV10-3 to TRBJ2-6; a weak D match, TRBD2 (6 bases). The CDR3 contains 15 residues. V lost 11 bases and J lost 0, with 14 bases in between. The germline V gene encodes CDR1 ENHRY and CDR2 SYGVKD. In nucleotides, the CDR3 is TGTGCCTTCCGGGACTCAAGCTCTGGGGCCAACGTCCTGACTTTC. This translates into CAFRDSSSGANVLTF.

The chain carries TRBV5-4 and TRBJ2-3, with D possibly being TRBD2 (8 bases). The CDR3 spans 19 residues. The V end was cut by 0 bases, the J end by 2 bases, with 22 bases between. CDR1 and CDR2 from the germline V gene are SGHNT and YYREEE (reference sequence). CDR3 nucleotides: TGTGCCAGCAGCTTGGCCGGGACAGCTAGCGGGCCCCCCACAGATACGCAGTATTTT. Its protein is CASSLAGTASGPPTDTQYF. Full variable domain (rest looked up from reference TRBV5-4 and TRBJ2-3): ETGVTQSPTHLIKTRGQQVTLRCSSQSGHNTVSWYQQALGQGPQFIFQYYREEENGRGNFPPRFSGLQFPNYSSELNVNALELDDSALYLCASSLAGTASGPPTDTQYFGPGTRLTVL.

This clone was observed a single time. CDR3 bases: TGTGCCAGCAGCTTGGGTACTAGGTCCACAGATACGCAGTATTTT. This encodes CASSLGTRSTDTQYF. The rearrangement joins TRBV5-4 to TRBJ2-3; a weak D match, TRBD2 (5 bases). Per the germline V gene, CDR1 is SGHNT and CDR2 is YYREEE (reference sequence). V lost 0 bases and J lost 2, with 10 bases in between. The CDR3 totals 15 residues. The entire variable domain, with the rest obtained from reference TRBV5-4 and TRBJ2-3, is as follows: ETGVTQSPTHLIKTRGQQVTLRCSSQSGHNTVSWYQQALGQGPQFIFQYYREEENGRGNFPPRFSGLQFPNYSSELNVNALELDDSALYLCASSLGTRSTDTQYFGPGTRLTVL.

The sample holds one count of this clone. The chain joins TRBV29-1 to TRBJ1-1; TRBD1 agrees at 10 bases. J gave up 7 bases and V 1 base, and 9 bases lay outside the gene matches. CDR1 and CDR2 from the germline V gene are SQVTM and ANQGSEA. This CDR3 contains 15 residues. The CDR3 reads CSVEASRQGAGEAFF. For the CDR3, the DNA is TGCAGCGTTGAAGCCTCCAGACAGGGGGCGGGTGAAGCTTTCTTT.

The gene calls are TRBV19 and TRBJ1-5, with 8 bases matching TRBD1. This CDR3 spans 15 amino acids. V lost 3 bases, J lost 4 bases, and 5 bases stayed unmatched. Germline V gives CDR1 LNHDA, CDR2 SQIVND (reference sequence). Written as DNA, the CDR3 is TGTGCCAGTAGTATTATCACAGGGGGGAATCAGCCCCAGCATTTT. Protein: CASSIITGGNQPQHF.

V usage is TRBV2 and J usage is TRBJ2-5; 13 bases fit TRBD2. The CDR3 contains 14 residues. V was pared by 4 bases and J by 4 bases, with 0 bases of the junction left unmatched. Germline CDR1 SNHLY, CDR2 FYNNEI. The CDR3 loop reads CASSGTSGRETQYF. The CDR3 region has the DNA TGTGCCAGCAGTGGGACTAGCGGGAGAGAGACCCAGTACTTC.

The chain links TRBV19 to TRBJ1-1; TRBD1 might be the D (6 bases). The CDR3 is 15 amino acids. With 3 bases removed from V and 3 bases from J, the gap between germline ends came to 14 bases. Germline V CDR1 and CDR2: LNHDA, SQIVND (reference sequence). The CDR3 sequence: CASSILGGRDTEAFF. For the CDR3, the DNA is TGTGCCAGTAGTATTCTTGGGGGCAGAGACACTGAAGCTTTCTTT.

CDR3 in amino acids: CASSEQGNQPQHF. The CDR3 DNA sequence: TGCGCCAGCAGTGAACAGGGGAATCAGCCCCAGCATTTT. The chain couples TRBV10-1 to TRBJ1-5; 7 bases agree with TRBD1. The CDR3 contains 13 residues. Per the germline V gene, CDR1 is WNHNN and CDR2 is SYGVQD (reference sequence). The junction had 0 bases not matched to a gene; V was cut back by 3 bases and J by 4 bases.

The CDR3 loop is CASSAGTLPYNSPLHF. DNA for the CDR3: TGCGCCAGCAGCGCGGGGACGCTACCCTATAATTCACCCCTCCACTTT. The J gene is TRBJ1-6, the V gene TRBV4-1; D might be TRBD1 (5 bases). The CDR3 totals 16 residues. Trimming pared 5 bases from V and 2 bases from J, leaving 13 bases between. Germline CDR1 and CDR2: MGHRA and YSYEKL.

The rearrangement joins TRBV4-1 to TRBJ1-3; D is ambiguous. V was pared by 0 bases and J by 3 bases, with 12 bases between. The CDR3 length is 16 residues. Germline V gene data show CDR1 as MGHRA and CDR2 as YSYEKL. CDR3 protein: CASSQDEGSSGNTIYF. DNA for the CDR3: TGCGCCAGCAGCCAAGATGAGGGTTCGAGTGGAAACACCATATATTTT.